This TCR beta chain is from a study of identical twins. Details on this clonotype: What it binds is not known.

Whole-study results and caveats: It was out-of-frame TCR alpha sharing in monozygotic twins that models underestimated.

Unmatched junction bases numbered 9, after V lost 5 bases and J lost 5 bases. This CDR3 spans 18 amino acids. TCRdb re-analysed the 5' RACE reads in MiXCR, keeping a single row per CDR3 protein. Of 700,000 or so distinct CDR3 sequences listed, less than 25% are singletons. These same records also appear under a second study, on T cells expressing NK-cell markers. As reported in that work: Also leading the CD3+CD56-NKG2C+ fraction in a handful of donors were these clonotypes. Certain NKG2C+ T cell clones were expanded, and their HCMV specificity remained unclear.

The rearrangement links TRBV12-3 or TRBV12-4 to TRBJ2-1, with TRBD2 matching 16 bases. Source material: PBMCs. The sequence derives from a woman between 18 and 30 years old in good health. CDR3 sequence (DNA): TGTGCCAGCAGTCTGGGACTAGCGGGAGGGCCGGGGAACAATGAGCAGTTCTTC. Protein product: CASSLGLAGGPGNNEQFF.